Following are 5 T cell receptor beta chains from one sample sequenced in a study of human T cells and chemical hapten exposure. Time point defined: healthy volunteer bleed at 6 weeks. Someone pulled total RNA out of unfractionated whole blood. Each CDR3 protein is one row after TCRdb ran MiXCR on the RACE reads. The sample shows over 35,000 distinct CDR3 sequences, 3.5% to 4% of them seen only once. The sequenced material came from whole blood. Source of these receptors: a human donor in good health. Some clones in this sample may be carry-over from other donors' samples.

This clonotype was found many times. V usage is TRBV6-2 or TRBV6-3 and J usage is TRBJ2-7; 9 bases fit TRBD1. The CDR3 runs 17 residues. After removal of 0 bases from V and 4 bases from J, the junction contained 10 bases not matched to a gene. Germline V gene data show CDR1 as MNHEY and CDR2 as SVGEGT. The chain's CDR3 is CASSYSTTGQGMYEQYF. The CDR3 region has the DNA TGTGCCAGCAGTTACTCGACGACGGGACAGGGTATGTACGAGCAGTACTTC.

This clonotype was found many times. CDR3 sequence (DNA): TGTGCCAGCAGCTCACAGTCGGCCTACAATGAGCAGTTCTTC. This encodes CASSSQSAYNEQFF. The rearrangement links TRBV11-2 to TRBJ2-1, with D unclear. The CDR3 runs to 14 residues. In germline, CDR1 is SGHAT, CDR2 FQNNGV. The ends were cut back, 4 bases at V and 2 bases at J, with 9 bases in the middle.

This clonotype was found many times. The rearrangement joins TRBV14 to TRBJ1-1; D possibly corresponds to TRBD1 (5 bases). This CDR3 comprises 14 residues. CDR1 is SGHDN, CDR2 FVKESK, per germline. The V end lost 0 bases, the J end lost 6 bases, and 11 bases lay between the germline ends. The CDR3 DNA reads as TGTGCCAGCAGCCAAGATGGGGGGGGACCTGAAGCTTTCTTT. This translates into CASSQDGGGPEAFF. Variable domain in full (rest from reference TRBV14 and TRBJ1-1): EAGVTQFPSHSVIEKGQTVTLRCDPISGHDNLYWYRRVMGKEIKFLLHFVKESKQDESGMPNNRFLAERTGGTYSTLKVQPAELEDSGVYFCASSQDGGGPEAFFGQGTRLTVV.

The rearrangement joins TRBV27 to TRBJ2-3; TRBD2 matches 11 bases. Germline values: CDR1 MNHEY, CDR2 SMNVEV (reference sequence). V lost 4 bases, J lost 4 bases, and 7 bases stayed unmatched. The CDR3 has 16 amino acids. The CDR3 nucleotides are TGTGCCAGCAGTTCGATTTTAGCGGGAGGGGCAGATACGCAGTATTTT. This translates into CASSSILAGGADTQYF.

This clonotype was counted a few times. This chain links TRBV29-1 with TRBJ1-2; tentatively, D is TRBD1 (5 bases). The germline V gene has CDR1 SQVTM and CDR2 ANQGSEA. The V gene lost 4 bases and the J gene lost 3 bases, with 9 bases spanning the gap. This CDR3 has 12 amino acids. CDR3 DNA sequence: TGCAGCGTTGGAGGGGTCGACTATGGCTACACCTTC. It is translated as CSVGGVDYGYTF.